These T cell receptor beta chains were read from a single sample in a study of blood T cell repertoires in COVID-19. TCRdb's copy holds only in-frame clones and misses some; the assay was immunoSEQ multiplex PCR. The sample lists around 200,000 clones; 83% were seen once. The sequencing input was peripheral blood. These receptors came from a man over 45 with active or convalescent COVID-19. The CDR3 runs from the conserved cysteine through the conserved F or W. The order of the fields is V gene, J gene, D gene, clone size, CDR3 protein, CDR3 DNA. The D gene is left open where the match is weak. Size is stated for part of the rows, as once, few or many counts, or as a class when the clone is expanded.

TRBV6-5	TRBJ2-2	TRBD2	-	CASSRGGAGTGELFF	TGTGCCAGCAGTCGCGGGGGGGCGGGTACCGGGGAGCTGTTTTTT
TRBV4-1	TRBJ1-4	-	few	CASSQVAGTNEKLFF	TGCGCCAGCAGCCAAGTGGCAGGCACTAATGAAAAACTGTTTTTT
TRBV7-6	TRBJ2-2	-	-	CASSLADIRIGELFF	TGTGCCAGCAGCTTAGCGGACATTAGGATCGGGGAGCTGTTTTTT
TRBV28	TRBJ2-3	-	-	CASSLTGNFPDTQYF	TGTGCCAGCAGTCTCACAGGGAATTTCCCAGATACGCAGTATTTT
TRBV30	TRBJ2-2	TRBD1	-	CAWIRDRGGGGELFF	TGTGCCTGGATCCGGGACAGGGGAGGTGGCGGGGAGCTGTTTTTT
TRBV24-1	TRBJ2-6	-	-	CATSGPGKDSGANVLTF	TGTGCCACCAGCGGGCCAGGGAAGGATTCTGGGGCCAACGTCCTGACTTTC
TRBV6-5	TRBJ2-2	-	-	CASRKGANTGELFF	TGTGCCAGCAGGAAGGGGGCGAACACCGGGGAGCTGTTTTTT
TRBV13	TRBJ2-7	TRBD2	-	CASSPAGGLSEQYF	TGTGCCAGCAGCCCAGCGGGGGGGCTTAGCGAGCAGTACTTC
TRBV10-1	TRBJ2-1	TRBD2	-	CASSPPGIAGGPGSYNEQFF	TGCGCCAGCAGTCCCCCGGGGATAGCGGGAGGGCCCGGCTCCTACAATGAGCAGTTCTTC
TRBV6-1	TRBJ1-3	-	-	CASSERGINTIYF	TGTGCCAGCAGTGAGAGAGGGATTAACACCATATATTTT
TRBV28	TRBJ1-1	TRBD1	once	CASSLPQIQGAGAFF	TGTGCCAGCAGTTTACCCCAGATACAGGGGGCGGGAGCTTTCTTT
TRBV7-9	TRBJ2-4	TRBD2	-	CASSFTSGRPSGAKNIQYF	TGTGCCAGCAGCTTCACTAGCGGGAGGCCCTCGGGAGCCAAAAACATTCAGTACTTC
TRBV10-3	TRBJ1-5	-	few	CAIRDGSNQPQHF	TGTGCCATCCGGGATGGGAGCAATCAGCCCCAGCATTTT
TRBV25-1	TRBJ1-1	-	-	CASSESGSNEAFF	TGTGCCAGCAGTGAATCGGGGAGCAATGAAGCTTTCTTT
TRBV6-2/TRBV6-3	TRBJ1-2	-	-	CASSYSILRNYGYTF	TGTGCCAGCAGTTACTCTATACTTCGGAACTATGGCTACACCTTC
TRBV15	TRBJ2-7	-	-	CATSRDSFDLHEQYF	TGTGCCACCAGCAGGGACAGCTTCGATCTACACGAGCAGTACTTC
TRBV6-9	TRBJ1-1	-	-	CASTSGEGPEAFF	TGTGCCAGCACCTCGGGGGAAGGGCCCGAAGCTTTCTTT
TRBV5-6	TRBJ1-2	TRBD1	-	CASSYPTGGGGGYTF	TGTGCCAGCAGCTACCCAACAGGGGGCGGTGGTGGCTACACCTTC
TRBV3-1/TRBV3-2	TRBJ2-5	-	-	CASGGLSGETQYF	TGTGCCAGCGGGGGACTTAGCGGAGAGACCCAGTACTTC
TRBV19	TRBJ1-6	TRBD1	-	CASSLQGDRSPLHF	TGTGCCAGTAGTTTACAGGGGGATCGTTCACCCCTCCACTTT
TRBV19	TRBJ1-1	-	-	CASSTSTGHTEAFF	TGTGCCAGTTCTACTTCGACAGGACACACTGAAGCTTTCTTT
TRBV7-7	TRBJ2-3	TRBD2	-	CASSSLTSGGTLSTDTQYF	TGTGCTAGCAGCTCGTTGACTAGCGGGGGGACCCTTTCCACAGATACGCAGTATTTT
TRBV2	TRBJ1-1	-	-	CASSDTKTVNTEAFF	TGTGCCAGCAGCGATACTAAGACAGTGAACACTGAAGCTTTCTTT
TRBV5-1	TRBJ2-1	TRBD1	once	CASSLGLGTGAYNEQFF	TGCGCCAGCAGCTTGGGTCTCGGGACAGGAGCATACAATGAGCAGTTCTTC
TRBV9	TRBJ2-1	-	once	CASRAEGATGEQFF	TGTGCCAGCCGGGCGGAGGGGGCAACGGGTGAGCAGTTCTTC
TRBV4-1	TRBJ2-1	TRBD2	-	CASSQRTSGGAANEQFF	TGCGCCAGCAGCCAACGGACTAGCGGGGGGGCTGCCAATGAGCAGTTCTTC
TRBV9	TRBJ2-7	TRBD2	-	CASNRAGGTYEQYF	TGTGCCAGCAACCGAGCGGGAGGGACTTACGAGCAGTACTTC
TRBV11-3	TRBJ2-1	TRBD2	once	CASSSGLAGGEQFF	TGTGCCAGCAGCTCGGGACTAGCGGGGGGGGAGCAGTTCTTC
TRBV18	TRBJ1-1	TRBD1	-	CASSPQSLTGVNTEAFF	TGTGCCAGCTCACCCCAATCGTTGACAGGGGTGAACACTGAAGCTTTCTTT
TRBV7-8	TRBJ2-7	TRBD2	-	CASSPRGSGSPHEQYF	TGTGCCAGCAGCCCTCGGGGTAGCGGGAGTCCCCACGAGCAGTACTTC
TRBV19	TRBJ1-5	TRBD1	-	CASSTGTGTSQPQHF	TGTGCCAGTAGTACAGGGACAGGGACGAGCCAGCCCCAGCATTTT
TRBV28	TRBJ1-3	-	-	CASTGLNFRNTIYF	TGTGCCAGCACGGGTTTAAACTTCAGAAACACCATATATTTT
TRBV19	TRBJ1-2	TRBD1	-	CASSSRTGANYGYTF	TGTGCCAGTAGTTCGCGGACAGGGGCAAACTATGGCTACACCTTC
TRBV30	TRBJ1-6	TRBD1	-	CACLSGAGGSPLHF	TGTGCCTGTCTCTCAGGGGCAGGGGGTTCACCCCTCCACTTT
TRBV2	TRBJ1-2	-	-	CASSERQNYGYTF	TGTGCCAGCAGTGAACGACAGAACTATGGCTACACCTTC
TRBV5-6	TRBJ2-2	-	-	CASSLDFGELFF	TGTGCCAGCAGCCTGGACTTCGGGGAGCTGTTTTTT